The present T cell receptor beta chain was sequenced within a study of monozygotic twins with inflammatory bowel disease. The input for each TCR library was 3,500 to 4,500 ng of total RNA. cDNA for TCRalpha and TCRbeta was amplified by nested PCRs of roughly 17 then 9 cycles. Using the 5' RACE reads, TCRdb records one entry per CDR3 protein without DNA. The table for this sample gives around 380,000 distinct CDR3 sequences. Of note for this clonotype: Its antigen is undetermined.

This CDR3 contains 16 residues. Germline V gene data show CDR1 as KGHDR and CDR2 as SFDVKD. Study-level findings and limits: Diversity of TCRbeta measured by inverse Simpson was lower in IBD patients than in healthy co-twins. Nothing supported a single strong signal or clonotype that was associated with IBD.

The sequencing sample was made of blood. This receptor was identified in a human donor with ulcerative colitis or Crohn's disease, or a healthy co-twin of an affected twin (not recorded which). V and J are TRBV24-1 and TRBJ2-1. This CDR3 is CATSDPTGGSYNEQFF.